The next 18 T cell receptor beta chains were all read from a single sample in a study of shared clonotypes between healthy human individuals. Clones were read by immunoSEQ multiplex PCR, and TCRdb kept only the in-frame ones, dropping some. The data show nearly 1,000,000 clones, 70% to 85% seen once. Material: memory CD4+ T cells sorted from blood. Documented subset: CD45RA-negative fraction. Receptors originate from a man aged 18 to 35 in good health.

This clone was recorded once. As DNA, the CDR3 is TGTGCCAGCAGCTCCACGTTTGTTACTAGCACAGATACGCAGTATTTT. It specifies CASSSTFVTSTDTQYF. The chain employs TRBV7-8 and TRBJ2-3; D remains unclear. Germline loops: CDR1 SGHVS, CDR2 FQNEAQ. Trimming cost V 4 bases and J 0 bases, with 14 bases left between them. CDR3 size: 16 residues. Drawing the rest from reference TRBV7-8 and TRBJ2-3, the complete variable domain is GAGVSQSPRYKVAKRGQDVALRCDPISGHVSLFWYQQALGQGPEFLTYFQNEAQLDKSGLPSDRFFAERPEGSVSTLKIQRTQQEDSAVYLCASSSTFVTSTDTQYFGPGTRLTVL.

The V call is TRBV4-1, the J call TRBJ2-3; TRBD2 matches 10 bases. This CDR3 comprises 15 residues. Trimming at V came to 3 bases and at J to 1 base, leaving 1 base not matched to a gene. Germline V CDR1 and CDR2: MGHRA, YSYEKL. The CDR3 bases are TGCGCCAGCAGCCAGCTAGCGGGGGGCACAGATACGCAGTATTTT. Translation gives CASSQLAGGTDTQYF.

J is TRBJ1-1 and V is TRBV30; D is unclear. V lost 3 bases and J lost 8, with 19 bases in between. CDR3 length equals 14 residues. The germline CDR1 and CDR2 sequences are GTSNPN and SVGIG (reference sequence). CDR3 region: CAWRILTGFREAFF. DNA for the CDR3: TGTGCCTGGAGGATTCTGACGGGGTTCCGAGAAGCTTTCTTT.

This chain links TRBV7-2 with TRBJ1-3; 8 bases agree with TRBD1. The J segment lost 4 bases and the V segment lost 6 bases, leaving 11 bases of the junction unmatched. Germline V gene data show CDR1 as SGHTA and CDR2 as FQGNSA. There are 16 residues in the CDR3. CDR3 residues: CASSSDPGTGGNTIYF. The CDR3 nucleotides are TGTGCCAGCAGTTCTGATCCCGGGACAGGCGGAAACACCATATATTTT. The full variable domain, rest sourced from reference TRBV7-2 and TRBJ1-3, is GAGVSQSPSNKVTEKGKDVELRCDPISGHTALYWYRQSLGQGLEFLIYFQGNSAPDKSGLPSDRFSAERTGGSVSTLTIQRTQQEDSAVYLCASSSDPGTGGNTIYFGEGSWLTVV.

The chain is built from TRBV7-8 and TRBJ1-6; D uncertain. CDR1 is SGHVS and CDR2 is FQNEAQ in the germline V gene. This CDR3 is built from 15 residues. Trimming stripped 1 base from V and 7 bases from J, with 11 bases between. CDR3 DNA: TGTGCCAGCAGCTTAGAGGGCAGGAAAAATTCACCCCTCCACTTT. Residues: CASSLEGRKNSPLHF.

V and J are TRBV6-4 and TRBJ2-2, with a possible D match to TRBD1 (8 bases). Germline lookup yields CDR1 MRHNA and CDR2 SNTAGT. Trimming shortened V by 8 bases and J by 5 bases, and 18 bases separated the two germline ends. The CDR3 is 15 amino acids. CDR3 region: CASGGQGGITGELFF. CDR3 bases: TGTGCCAGCGGCGGACAGGGAGGGATAACCGGGGAGCTGTTTTTT.

The genes are TRBV30 and TRBJ2-1; D possibly matches TRBD1 or TRBD2 (6 bases each). The germline V gene encodes CDR1 GTSNPN and CDR2 SVGIG (reference sequence). V was pared by 4 bases and J by 5 bases, with 24 bases between. The CDR3 sequence is 17 residues long. The CDR3 region is CAWTADPYREAHNEQFF. For the CDR3, the DNA is TGTGCCTGGACCGCTGACCCGTACAGGGAGGCCCACAATGAGCAGTTCTTC. The entire variable domain, with the rest obtained from reference TRBV30 and TRBJ2-1, is as follows: SQTIHQWPATLVQPVGSPLSLECTVEGTSNPNLYWYRQAAGRGLQLLFYSVGIGQISSEVPQNLSASRPQDRQFILSSKKLLLSDSGFYLCAWTADPYREAHNEQFFGPGTRLTVL.

The chain links TRBV28 to TRBJ1-4, with D possibly matching TRBD1 (6 bases). CDR1 and CDR2 (germline): MDHEN, SYDVKM. The CDR3 totals 13 residues. The V end was cut by 4 bases, the J end by 8 bases, with 11 bases between. This chain's CDR3 is CASSSQGGEKLFF. CDR3 coding DNA: TGTGCCAGCAGTTCACAGGGCGGCGAAAAACTGTTTTTT.

The chain recombines TRBV5-1 with TRBJ1-1; D may be TRBD1 (5 bases). Germline lookup yields CDR1 SGHRS and CDR2 YFSETQ. The CDR3 totals 12 residues. Deletions cut 5 bases from V and 11 bases from J, with 16 bases between. The CDR3 sequence is CASRQEQQGAFF. Here the CDR3 DNA reads TGCGCCAGCAGACAGGAGCAACAAGGGGCTTTCTTT.

The chain couples TRBV21-1 to TRBJ2-2; TRBD2, as called in the table, went unchecked against the DNA. TRBV21-1 is flagged as a pseudogene. This CDR3 contains 12 residues. CDR3 sequence: CASMIATGELFF. The DNA for the CDR3 is TGTGCCAGCATGATAGCCACCGGGGAGCTGTTTTTT.

The count of this clone is one. This rearrangement joins TRBV27 to TRBJ2-7, with a possible D match to TRBD1 (5 bases). Per the germline V gene, CDR1 is MNHEY and CDR2 is SMNVEV (reference sequence). Trimming took off 10 bases at V and 3 bases at J, with 10 bases between the two ends. The CDR3 length is 11 residues. Here the CDR3 DNA reads TGTGCCACCAGACAGCTCTACGAGCAGTACTTC. Protein product: CATRQLYEQYF.

V and J are TRBV19 and TRBJ2-2, with no clear D. The CDR3 runs to 13 residues. The germline V and J ends were trimmed by 3 bases and 8 bases, with 10 bases remaining between them. Germline CDR1 is LNHDA and CDR2 is SQIVND (reference sequence). DNA for the CDR3: TGTGCCAGTAGTATGCGTTTCTTGGGGGAGCTGTTTTTT. Encoded protein: CASSMRFLGELFF.

This clone was counted between two and nine times. The chain links TRBV11-2 to TRBJ2-2; D not resolved. V shed 0 bases and J shed 6 bases, with 5 bases lying between them. Germline CDR1 reads SGHAT; CDR2 reads FQNNGV. The CDR3 runs 13 residues. In DNA form, the CDR3 reads TGTGCCAGCAGCTTAGATCGGGCCGGGGAGCTGTTTTTT. This sequence encodes CASSLDRAGELFF.

The V call is TRBV27, the J call TRBJ1-5, with D possibly TRBD1 on 6 matching bases. Between the trimmed V and J ends, which lost 8 bases and 5 bases, there was a span of 16 bases. The CDR3 spans 14 residues. Germline CDR1 is MNHEY and CDR2 is SMNVEV (reference sequence). As DNA, the CDR3 is TGTGCCAGCTCACCTAGGGGGGAACATCAGCCCCAGCATTTT. Protein product: CASSPRGEHQPQHF.

This chain joins TRBV28 and TRBJ1-1, with a tentative D call TRBD1 (5 bases). Deletions cut 5 bases from V and 8 bases from J, with 21 bases between. CDR3 length: 15 residues. Germline V gene lookup returns CDR1 MDHEN and CDR2 SYDVKM. This CDR3 reads CASSPAGTPAREAFF. CDR3 nucleotide sequence: TGTGCCAGCAGTCCAGCCGGGACCCCCGCGCGGGAAGCTTTCTTT.

CDR3 loop: CAIGTGVLNEQYF. The CDR3 nucleotides read TGTGCCATCGGGACAGGGGTACTCAACGAGCAGTACTTC. V usage is TRBV28 and J usage is TRBJ2-5, with TRBD1 matching over 10 bases. The DNA end favors TRBJ2-7, so the J call may be wrong. The CDR3 runs to 13 residues. CDR1 and CDR2 (germline): MDHEN, SYDVKM.

V usage is TRBV2 and J usage is TRBJ2-3, with TRBD1 as a possible D gene (5 bases). Trimming pared 1 base from V and 0 bases from J, leaving 17 bases between. In germline, CDR1 is SNHLY, CDR2 FYNNEI. This CDR3 has 18 residues. CDR3 in DNA: TGTGCCAGCAGTGAAGTGGCAGGGTGGGTTCCTAGCACAGATACGCAGTATTTT. Amino acids: CASSEVAGWVPSTDTQYF.

The V call is TRBV6-6, the J call TRBJ2-1, with 7 bases fitting TRBD1. The CDR3 consists of 14 residues. The germline V gene encodes CDR1 MNHNY and CDR2 SVGAGI (reference sequence). V dropped 3 bases and J dropped 11; count of bases not matched to a gene: 10. The CDR3: CASSYWDSPSQQFF. The CDR3 DNA follows: TGTGCCAGCAGTTATTGGGACAGCCCTAGTCAGCAGTTCTTC.